These 15 T cell receptor beta chains were sequenced from one sample in a study of esophageal squamous cell carcinoma under preoperative chemotherapy. MiXCR was run by TCRdb on the PCR reads, yielding one entry per CDR3 protein. This table has about 32,000 distinct CDR3 sequences, less than 65% appearing once. The time point denotes: after preoperative PTX-NDP chemotherapy. The specimen was collected from a patient given preoperative chemotherapy. The origin of the receptors is a human donor with esophageal squamous cell carcinoma. The donor label of this sample is uncertain.

Comment on this clonotype: An end of the junction does not agree with germline; a read error may underlie this. V is TRBV12-3 or TRBV12-4 and J is TRBJ2-4; a possible D gene is TRBD1 (6 bases). The CDR3 runs 14 residues. CDR3 region: CRSRGRRTKDTQYF. The CDR3 nucleotides are TGTCGCAGCAGGGGTCGGCGAACCAAAGACACGCAGTATTTC.

The genes are TRBV7-6 and TRBJ2-3; 14 positions match TRBD2. CDR3 length: 15 amino acids. From germline, CDR1 is SGHVS and CDR2 FNYEAQ. V lost 8 bases, J lost 6 bases, and 7 bases stayed unmatched. CDR3 loop: CASGGLAGAGDTQYF. The CDR3 region has the DNA TGTGCCAGCGGGGGACTAGCGGGAGCCGGCGATACGCAGTATTTT.

The table lists this clonotype with many counts. A much larger clone lies a single base off, so this may be a read error. V usage is TRBV11-3 and J usage is TRBJ2-5, with 8 bases aligning to TRBD1. The CDR3 length is 16 residues. Per germline, CDR1 SGHNT and CDR2 YENEEA. With 5 bases clipped from V and 11 bases from J, the junction kept 19 bases outside the gene matches. The CDR3 region has the DNA TGTGCCAGCAGCAGACGCGGACAGGGCTACTACAATGAGCAGTACTTC. Translating it yields CASSRRGQGYYNEQYF.

The rearrangement uses TRBV7-9 and TRBJ2-1; D call uncertain. With 2 bases removed from V and 0 bases from J, the gap between germline ends came to 8 bases. There are 15 residues in the CDR3. CDR1 and CDR2 (germline): SEHNR, FQNEAQ (reference sequence). CDR3 sequence reads: CASSLRASSYNEQFF. DNA of the CDR3: TGTGCCAGCAGCTTAAGGGCCAGCTCCTACAATGAGCAGTTCTTC. The entire variable domain, with the rest obtained from reference TRBV7-9 and TRBJ2-1, is as follows: DTGVSQNPRHKITKRGQNVTFRCDPISEHNRLYWYRQTLGQGPEFLTYFQNEAQLEKSRLLSDRFSAERPKGSFSTLEIQRTEQGDSAMYLCASSLRASSYNEQFFGPGTRLTVL.

In this sample, this clonotype turned up many times. The J gene is TRBJ2-2, the V gene TRBV6-1; D not resolved. This CDR3 spans 14 amino acids. Trimming took 10 bases from V and 5 from J, leaving 17 bases between them. Germline-derived CDR1 and CDR2 are MNHNS and SASEGT. The CDR3: CATAQEVETGELFF. Here the CDR3 DNA reads TGTGCCACCGCCCAGGAAGTAGAGACCGGGGAGCTGTTTTTT.

Ten or more counts support this clonotype. J is TRBJ2-3 and V is TRBV11-2; 13 nucleotides match TRBD2. The germline V gene has CDR1 SGHAT and CDR2 FQNNGV. V trimming: 1 base; J trimming: 0 bases; junction bases outside the gene matches: 10. The CDR3 is 20 residues long. The CDR3 DNA is TGTGCCAGCAGCTTAGTCCACTGGACTAGCGGGGGCCTTAGCACAGATACGCAGTATTTT. Its protein product is CASSLVHWTSGGLSTDTQYF.

This clonotype has more than one count but fewer than ten. The junction and the germline gene differ at one end; a read error may be behind it. CDR3 in amino acids: CASSYDSSGELYF. DNA for the CDR3: TGTGCCAGCAGCTACGACTCATCCGGTGAGCTGTATTTT. V and J are TRBV7-3 and TRBJ2-2; unclear D gene. Germline assignment: CDR1 SGHTA and CDR2 FQGTGA. This CDR3 has 13 residues.

The gene calls are TRBV7-6 and TRBJ2-2; D gene unclear. CDR3 length: 13 amino acids. The V end lost 5 bases, the J end lost 12 bases, and 16 bases lay between the germline ends. From germline, CDR1 is SGHVS and CDR2 FNYEAQ. The CDR3 nucleotides read TGTGCCAGCAGCCCTGTGAACACCGAGAAGCTGTTTTTT. Translating it yields CASSPVNTEKLFF. Supplemented by reference TRBV7-6 and TRBJ2-2, the full variable domain reads GAGVSQSPRYKVTKRGQDVALRCDPISGHVSLYWYRQALGQGPEFLTYFNYEAQQDKSGLPNDRFSAERPEGSISTLTIQRTEQRDSAMYRCASSPVNTEKLFFGEGSRLTVL.

Comments on this clonotype: A read error may be the cause here, since a much bigger clone is one base away. The gene calls are TRBV5-6 and TRBJ2-3; TRBD2 is a possible D gene (7 bases). The DNA end favors TRBJ2-5, so the J call may be wrong. Germline CDR1 and CDR2: SGHDT and YYEEEE. This CDR3 spans 14 amino acids. The chain's CDR3 is CASSLVGGGESQYF. The CDR3, as DNA: TGTGCCAGCAGCTTGGTAGGCGGGGGCGAGTCCCAGTACTTC.

This clonotype showed up many times. This sequence joins TRBV7-9 and TRBJ2-5; 12 positions agree with TRBD1. The CDR3 extends over 17 amino acids. The V gene end was trimmed by 6 bases and the J gene end by 5 bases; junction bases not matched to a gene: 13. Germline V gene lookup returns CDR1 SEHNR and CDR2 FQNEAQ (reference sequence). The CDR3 bases are TGTGCCAGCAGTGGGGACAGGGGGCGCAAGGGTTTGGAGACCCAGTACTTC. This codes for CASSGDRGRKGLETQYF.

This clonotype is termed medium-sized. The chain links TRBV11-3 to TRBJ2-5; D perhaps matches TRBD1 (5 bases). Trimming took 4 bases from V and 4 from J, leaving 10 bases between them. Germline values: CDR1 SGHNT, CDR2 YENEEA. The CDR3 has 13 amino acids. The CDR3 sequence: CASSSKGLETQYF. The CDR3 bases are TGTGCCAGCAGCTCTAAGGGGTTAGAGACCCAGTACTTC.

On this clonotype: Germline is not matched at one junction end, which may reflect a read error. The rearrangement joins TRBV6-1 to TRBJ2-1; D is unclear. CDR3 length: 12 residues. CDR1 is MNHNS and CDR2 is SASEGT in the germline V gene. CDR3 residues: CASGLVYDEQFF. In DNA form, the CDR3 reads TGTGCCAGCGGGCTAGTGTACGATGAGCAGTTTTTC.

A word on this clonotype: At one end, the junction sequence differs from germline, possibly due to a read error. V usage is TRBV6-8 and J usage is TRBJ2-7; TRBD2 matches at 8 bases. Germline assignment: CDR1 MNHGY and CDR2 SAAAGT. The CDR3 extends over 14 amino acids. The CDR3 DNA follows: TGTGCCAGCACAGGGGCGGGGGGCGCCAACGAGCAGACTTTC. As protein: CASTGAGGANEQTF.

The rearrangement uses TRBV12-3 or TRBV12-4 and TRBJ2-3; D is perhaps TRBD2 (7 bases). V gave up 8 bases and J gave up 5 bases, with 23 bases separating them. The CDR3 covers 16 residues. This chain's CDR3 is CASGGTGGGNQDTQYF. In DNA form, the CDR3 reads TGTGCCAGCGGGGGCACTGGGGGGGGCAACCAAGATACGCAGTATTTT.

Notes on this clonotype: One end of the junction varies from germline; a read error may be responsible. The chain couples TRBV6-1 to TRBJ2-4; D might be TRBD1 or TRBD2, each matching 7 bases. This CDR3 region has 14 residues. CDR1 and CDR2 (germline): MNHNS, SASEGT. The CDR3 loop reads CGSRGGLAKDMQYF. The CDR3 DNA reads as TGTGGCAGCAGGGGGGGGTTAGCCAAAGACATGCAGTATTTC.